Below, one T cell receptor beta chain is given with its context. Original processing notes: By means of reference gene primer amplification, nucleated cell counts were estimated. TCRdb keeps only in-frame clones here, not all; method: immunoSEQ multiplex PCR. V, J and clone size are taken as reported in that table, and D and trimming were inferred from the DNA itself. The sample includes about 90,000 clones, around 93% seen only once; the top ten take roughly 1.8%. This entry belongs to a study of blood T cell repertoires in COVID-19. Turning to the study itself: Samples of COVID-19 (acute and convalescent) were obtained from the United States, Italy and Spain. T cells, B-cell-depleted T cells, or PBMCs supplied cDNA or gDNA.

Germline loops: CDR1 SGHTA, CDR2 FQGNSA. CDR3 length: 15 residues. V was pared by 5 bases and J by 7 bases, with 10 bases of the junction left unmatched. V and J are TRBV7-2 and TRBJ2-3; 9 bases line up with TRBD2. The TCR was taken from a human donor with active COVID-19. The donor label of this sample is uncertain. Sequenced sample: peripheral blood. The CDR3 is CASSPEGGGANTQYF. As DNA, the CDR3 is TGTGCCAGCAGCCCCGAGGGCGGGGGGGCGAATACGCAGTATTTT.